A single sample is the source of the 23 T cell receptor beta chains below, sequenced in a study of blood T cell repertoires in COVID-19. Profiled with immunoSEQ multiplex PCR; TCRdb holds only in-frame clones, not every one. Among about 60,000 clones, approximately 90% were seen once, and the ten largest hold around 10%. Sequenced input: peripheral blood. The origin of the receptors is a human donor with acute or convalescent COVID-19. The donor label of this sample is uncertain.

V gene TRBV7-8 combines with J gene TRBJ1-1; TRBD1 is a possible D gene (5 bases). The CDR3 runs to 15 residues. Trimming took 0 bases from V and 3 from J, leaving 11 bases between them. Germline lookup yields CDR1 SGHVS and CDR2 FQNEAQ. In DNA, the CDR3 is TGTGCCAGCAGCTTAGCGGCTCAGGGCGACACTGAAGCTTTCTTT. This encodes CASSLAAQGDTEAFF.

Concerning this clone: Other DNA sequences in this sample translate to the same CDR3. The chain carries TRBV6-5 and TRBJ2-5; D gene unclear. The CDR3 has 11 amino acids. Germline V CDR1 and CDR2: MNHEY, SVGAGI. V was clipped by 5 bases and J by 4 bases, with 5 bases between them. DNA for the CDR3: TGTGCCAGCAGTCGAGGAGAGACCCAGTACTTC. Amino acid sequence: CASSRGETQYF.

This clone has only one observation. The chain recombines TRBV2 with TRBJ2-2, with a weak D call TRBD1 (6 bases). The V and J ends lost 7 bases and 7 bases respectively, with 16 bases between them. The V gene's germline CDR1 is SNHLY and CDR2 FYNNEI. The CDR3 covers 14 residues. CDR3 region: CASMRNREGGELFF. CDR3 in DNA: TGTGCCAGCATGAGAAACAGGGAAGGCGGGGAGCTGTTTTTT.

The chain carries TRBV7-8 and TRBJ2-1; 9 nucleotides line up with TRBD2. J lost 0 bases, V lost 4 bases, and 7 bases had no gene match. In germline, CDR1 is SGHVS, CDR2 FQNEAQ. The CDR3 has 17 amino acids. CDR3 nucleotide sequence: TGTGCCAGCAGCTCCGCGGCGGGGGGGAGCTCCTACAATGAGCAGTTCTTC. It codes for CASSSAAGGSSYNEQFF. Supplemented by reference TRBV7-8 and TRBJ2-1, the full variable domain reads GAGVSQSPRYKVAKRGQDVALRCDPISGHVSLFWYQQALGQGPEFLTYFQNEAQLDKSGLPSDRFFAERPEGSVSTLKIQRTQQEDSAVYLCASSSAAGGSSYNEQFFGPGTRLTVL.

This chain links TRBV3-1 (or the pseudogene TRBV3-2) with TRBJ2-5; D is unclear. Germline CDR1 and CDR2: LGHDT and YNNKEL (reference sequence). The CDR3 is made up of 11 amino acids. The V gene lost 1 base and the J gene lost 5 bases, with 2 bases spanning the gap. For the CDR3, the DNA is TGTGCCAGCAGCCAAGCTGAGACCCAGTACTTC. Translation: CASSQAETQYF.

The V gene is TRBV5-1, the J gene TRBJ2-2; no clear D gene. This CDR3 has 14 residues. Germline CDR1 reads SGHRS; CDR2 reads YFSETQ. V was trimmed by 4 bases and J by 2 bases, leaving 9 bases between them. CDR3 protein: CASSPLYNTGELFF. CDR3 coding DNA: TGCGCCAGCAGCCCGCTCTACAACACCGGGGAGCTGTTTTTT.

The chain uses TRBV7-2 and TRBJ1-6; 10 nucleotides align to TRBD1. CDR1 is SGHTA and CDR2 is FQGNSA in the germline V gene. The CDR3 loop spans 14 amino acids. V gave up 5 bases and J gave up 7 bases; unmatched junction bases: 2. The CDR3: CASSGTGANSPLHF. The CDR3 coding sequence is TGTGCCAGCAGCGGGACAGGGGCGAATTCACCCCTCCACTTT.

In nucleotides, the CDR3 is TGTGCCAGCAGCTTATACCGGACAGGGGGCTACACTGAAGCTTTCTTT. Translation: CASSLYRTGGYTEAFF. V gene TRBV11-2 combines with J gene TRBJ1-1; 11 bases align to TRBD1. J lost 3 bases, V lost 2 bases, and 5 bases had no gene match. This CDR3 spans 16 amino acids. CDR1 is SGHAT and CDR2 is FQNNGV in the germline V gene. Combining the CDR3 with reference TRBV11-2 and TRBJ1-1 gives the whole variable domain EAGVAQSPRYKIIEKRQSVAFWCNPISGHATLYWYQQILGQGPKLLIQFQNNGVVDDSQLPKDRFSAERLKGVDSTLKIQPAKLEDSAVYLCASSLYRTGGYTEAFFGQGTRLTVV.

The chain combines TRBV7-2 with TRBJ1-2; D may be TRBD1 (5 bases). Germline V gene data show CDR1 as SGHTA and CDR2 as FQGNSA. Trimming took off 5 bases at V and 3 bases at J, with 22 bases between the two ends. The CDR3 sequence is 17 residues long. DNA for the CDR3: TGTGCCAGCAGCATAACCTGGGGGGTGTCAGTGTACTATGGCTACACCTTC. Its translation is CASSITWGVSVYYGYTF.

This chain links TRBV28 with TRBJ1-1; 7 bases agree with TRBD1. J was trimmed by 4 bases and V by 7 bases; bases with no gene match: 12. Germline V lookup: CDR1 MDHEN, CDR2 SYDVKM. The CDR3 totals 15 residues. The CDR3 region has the DNA TGTGCCAGCAAGGAAGGGGGCGCTTGGGGCACTGAAGCTTTCTTT. It codes for CASKEGGAWGTEAFF.

The genes are TRBV3-1 (or the pseudogene TRBV3-2) and TRBJ1-2; D is unresolved. This CDR3 has 10 amino acids. The V gene lost 1 base and the J gene lost 13 bases, with 7 bases spanning the gap. CDR1 LGHDT and CDR2 YNNKEL come from the germline V gene (reference sequence). This CDR3 is CASSQVVLTF. The CDR3 DNA follows: TGTGCCAGCAGCCAAGTTGTTCTCACCTTC.

The chain links TRBV5-1 to TRBJ1-1, with 7 bases identical to TRBD1. Germline assignment: CDR1 SGHRS and CDR2 YFSETQ. This CDR3 is built from 13 residues. The ends lost 4 bases at V and 1 base at J; junction bases unmatched: 1. DNA of the CDR3: TGCGCCAGCAGCAGGACAGGGAACACTGAAGCTTTCTTT. Translated, it gives CASSRTGNTEAFF. The whole variable domain, remainder taken from reference TRBV5-1 and TRBJ1-1, is KAGVTQTPRYLIKTRGQQVTLSCSPISGHRSVSWYQQTPGQGLQFLFEYFSETQRNKGNFPGRFSGRQFSNSRSEMNVSTLELGDSALYLCASSRTGNTEAFFGQGTRLTVV.

J is TRBJ1-4 and V is TRBV18; no reliable D call. The CDR3 is 16 amino acids. Trimming cost V 1 base and J 1 base, with 10 bases left between them. The germline CDR1 and CDR2 sequences are KGHSH and LQKENI. The DNA for the CDR3 is TGTGCCAGCTCACCACTCGGGAGCCTAACTAATGAAAAACTGTTTTTT. Translation: CASSPLGSLTNEKLFF.

The chain combines TRBV10-2 with TRBJ2-1; tentatively, D is TRBD1 (5 bases). There are 16 residues in the CDR3. The germline V gene has CDR1 WSHSY and CDR2 SAAADI. The V gene lost 4 bases and the J gene lost 4 bases, with 17 bases spanning the gap. CDR3 DNA: TGCGCCAGCAGTGGCCGTGGGGCCAAGGGTTACAATGAGCAGTTCTTC. Encoded protein: CASSGRGAKGYNEQFF.

This rearrangement joins TRBV19 to TRBJ2-1; 11 bases align to TRBD2. In germline, CDR1 is LNHDA, CDR2 SQIVND (reference sequence). The CDR3 sequence is 15 residues long. V was pared by 8 bases and J by 11 bases, with 14 bases of the junction left unmatched. The CDR3 DNA sequence: TGTGCCAGTGGGGTATCTAGCGGGGGGACCGCGAAGCAGTTCTTC. This encodes CASGVSSGGTAKQFF.

The chain uses TRBV2 and TRBJ2-5, with a possible D match to TRBD1 (6 bases). Germline assignment: CDR1 SNHLY and CDR2 FYNNEI. V lost 6 bases and J lost 5, with 13 bases in between. CDR3 length equals 13 residues. The CDR3 spells CASRTGGHETQYF. For the CDR3, the DNA is TGTGCCAGCAGGACTGGGGGCCACGAGACCCAGTACTTC.

This chain uses TRBV19 with TRBJ2-3, with D tentatively TRBD1 (6 bases). V dropped 3 bases and J dropped 2 bases, with 12 bases sitting between them. Germline lookup yields CDR1 LNHDA and CDR2 SQIVND (reference sequence). The CDR3 is made up of 15 amino acids. The CDR3 sequence is CASSIRTDFTDTQYF. In nucleotides, the CDR3 is TGTGCCAGTAGTATTCGGACAGATTTCACAGATACGCAGTATTTT.

The chain employs TRBV5-1 and TRBJ1-6, with a possible D match to TRBD1 (5 bases). CDR1 is SGHRS, CDR2 YFSETQ, per germline. This CDR3 is 14 amino acids long. The V end was cut by 2 bases, the J end by 4 bases, with 7 bases between. The CDR3 reads CASSLQEYNSPLHF. The CDR3 DNA reads as TGCGCCAGCAGCTTACAGGAGTATAATTCACCCCTCCACTTT.

The chain links TRBV3-1 (or the pseudogene TRBV3-2) to TRBJ2-1; D not certain. Germline loops: CDR1 LGHDT, CDR2 YNNKEL (reference sequence). The CDR3 is 16 residues long. V was cut by 2 bases and J by 0 bases, with 11 bases left in between. The DNA for the CDR3 is TGTGCCAGCAGCCAAATCCCCAAGAGCTCCTACAATGAGCAGTTCTTC. As protein: CASSQIPKSSYNEQFF.

V gene TRBV5-4 combines with J gene TRBJ1-4; 10 bases are a match to TRBD1. CDR1 SGHNT and CDR2 YYREEE come from the germline V gene (reference sequence). V lost 4 bases to trimming and J lost 5 bases; unmatched junction nucleotides: 8. The CDR3 loop spans 16 amino acids. CDR3 in DNA: TGTGCCAGCAGCGTCCGGGACAGGGGTCCCAATGAAAAACTGTTTTTT. This gives the protein CASSVRDRGPNEKLFF.

The chain uses TRBV7-2 and TRBJ2-1; TRBD1 agrees at 11 bases. Trimming removed 1 base from V and 6 bases from J; junction bases left unmatched: 2. CDR3 size: 15 residues. Germline V gene sequence: CDR1 SGHTA, CDR2 FQGNSA. DNA for the CDR3: TGTGCCAGCAGCTTAGGGGGACAGGGGGTCAATGAGCAGTTCTTC. Translation: CASSLGGQGVNEQFF.

The chain joins TRBV5-1 to TRBJ1-4, with a tentative D call TRBD1 (5 bases). Per the germline V gene, CDR1 is SGHRS and CDR2 is YFSETQ. Trimming cost V 4 bases and J 4 bases, with 8 bases left between them. This CDR3 spans 13 amino acids. The CDR3 nucleotides read TGCGCCAGCAGCCGCGACAGTAATGAAAAACTGTTTTTT. It specifies CASSRDSNEKLFF.

The chain employs TRBV5-1 and TRBJ2-1; D not resolved. V lost 7 bases and J lost 7, with 24 bases in between. CDR3 length equals 16 residues. Looked up from germline, CDR1 is SGHRS and CDR2 is YFSETQ. CDR3 protein: CASYRFRLEGDNEQFF. The CDR3 nucleotides are TGCGCCAGCTACCGGTTTAGGCTAGAAGGTGATAATGAGCAGTTCTTC.